Listed below are T cell receptor beta chains from one sample, sequenced in a study of T cell responses to AZD1222 COVID-19 vaccine. Profiling relied on immunoSEQ multiplex PCR, and the TCRdb table lists in-frame clones only, not all of them. Seen here are 100,000 to 150,000 clones, 75% to 95% observed once, and the top ten hold under 2%. The material was peripheral blood, obtained 28 days after the second AZD1222 dose. The receptors were sampled from an adult who received the AZD1222 COVID-19 vaccine. The CDR3 runs from the conserved cysteine through the conserved F or W. D genes are given only for firm matches. Some rows mark clone size as missing; the rest say once, few, many or name a class of expanded clone.

clone size,V gene,J gene,D gene,CDR3 DNA,CDR3 protein
once,TRBV11-2,TRBJ2-1,-,TGTGCCAGCACTCGGGGGATCCGCGGGCCTTACTACAATGAGCAGTTCTTC,CASTRGIRGPYYNEQFF
-,TRBV9,TRBJ1-1,-,TGTGCCAGCAGCCTAGACGGACAGACTGACACTGAAGCTTTCTTT,CASSLDGQTDTEAFF
-,TRBV10-3,TRBJ1-2,-,TGTGCCATCAGTGGGGCGAAGCAGTATGGCTACACCTTC,CAISGAKQYGYTF
-,TRBV4-3,TRBJ2-5,-,TGCGCCAGCAGCCAAGATATGGAGTACGGAGGGCAGGAGACCCAGTACTTC,CASSQDMEYGGQETQYF
-,TRBV6-5,TRBJ2-1,-,TGTGCCAGCAGTTTGGAGCGGGCTGCGGGTGAGCAGTTCTTC,CASSLERAAGEQFF
-,TRBV7-9,TRBJ2-3,-,TGTGCCAGCAGCGACAGGTCACGCGGAGATACGCAGTATTTT,CASSDRSRGDTQYF
-,TRBV11-3,TRBJ1-3,-,TGTGCCAGCAGTCCCCAGGGAGTCTCTGGAAACACCATATATTTT,CASSPQGVSGNTIYF
-,TRBV24-1,TRBJ2-3,TRBD1,TGTGCCACCAGTGATTTTTCACAGGGGACAGATACGCAGTATTTT,CATSDFSQGTDTQYF
-,TRBV6-5,TRBJ1-6,TRBD1,TGTGCCAGCAGTTACTCGTGGGACAGGGCTAATTCACCCCTCCACTTT,CASSYSWDRANSPLHF
-,TRBV2,TRBJ2-5,TRBD2,TGTGCCAGCAGTGAAGCGTGGGGCGGGGGGTACCAAGAGACCCAGTACTTC,CASSEAWGGGYQETQYF
-,TRBV27,TRBJ1-4,TRBD1,TGTGCCAGCAGTCCCGGACAGGGCTTTAATGAAAAACTGTTTTTT,CASSPGQGFNEKLFF
-,TRBV9,TRBJ1-2,TRBD1,TGTGCCAGCAGCGTAGTTACAGGGGACTATGGCTACACCTTC,CASSVVTGDYGYTF
few,TRBV5-1,TRBJ1-1,-,TGCGCCAGCAGCTTCGCGCCGGGAGGCATGAACACTGAAGCTTTCTTT,CASSFAPGGMNTEAFF
-,TRBV7-9,TRBJ2-2,-,TGTGCCAGCAGCTTACAGGGGATCACCGGGGAGCTGTTTTTT,CASSLQGITGELFF
-,TRBV18,TRBJ2-1,TRBD2,TGTGCCAGCTCACCTACAAGCGGGGTCGACTACAATGAGCAGTTCTTC,CASSPTSGVDYNEQFF
once,TRBV6-5,TRBJ1-2,TRBD1,TGTGCCAGCAGTTACGGCAGGGGGGTGTATGGCTACACCTTC,CASSYGRGVYGYTF
-,TRBV4-1,TRBJ1-5,-,TGCGCCAGCAGCCAAGATGGGGGACGAACGGGGTATCAGCCCCAGCATTTT,CASSQDGGRTGYQPQHF
-,TRBV10-3,TRBJ2-2,-,TGTGCCATCAGGGGTGGTGGGGGCAACGGGGAGCTGTTTTTT,CAIRGGGGNGELFF
-,TRBV7-9,TRBJ1-1,-,TGTGCCAGCAGCTTAGAGGCGAACACTGAAGCTTTCTTT,CASSLEANTEAFF
-,TRBV3-1/TRBV3-2,TRBJ1-5,-,TGTGCCAGCAGCCAAGCCAGGAATCAGCCCCAGCATTTT,CASSQARNQPQHF
-,TRBV19,TRBJ1-2,-,TGTGCCAGTAGTGATACAGGATCCTATGGCTACACCTTC,CASSDTGSYGYTF
-,TRBV5-6,TRBJ2-7,-,TGTGCCAGCAGCGCACCCCGGACCTACGAGCAGTACTTC,CASSAPRTYEQYF
once,TRBV27,TRBJ1-6,-,TGTGCCAGCAGCGGGGGAGGGGACGGATCACCCCTCCACTTT,CASSGGGDGSPLHF
once,TRBV5-6,TRBJ2-7,TRBD1,TGTGCCAGCAGCTTGGCCTTACGGGACAGGGCAATGGACGAGCAGTACTTC,CASSLALRDRAMDEQYF
-,TRBV12-3/TRBV12-4,TRBJ2-1,TRBD1,TGTGCCAGCAGCAGGACAGGCGTCAATGAGCAGTTCTTC,CASSRTGVNEQFF
once,TRBV9,TRBJ1-2,-,TGTGCCAGCAGCCCTCTAAGGGGGGGAGACAGCGGCTACACCTTC,CASSPLRGGDSGYTF
-,TRBV6-1,TRBJ1-5,-,TGTGCCAGCAGTGAAATGGATAGCAATCAGCCCCAGCATTTT,CASSEMDSNQPQHF
-,TRBV9,TRBJ2-3,TRBD2,TGTGCCAGCAGCCCCCCAGCGGGGGGGCCTACGCAGTATTTT,CASSPPAGGPTQYF
-,TRBV25-1,TRBJ1-1,-,TGTGCCAGCAGTGAATCAGGCACAGGGAACACTGAAGCTTTCTTT,CASSESGTGNTEAFF
medium-sized,TRBV29-1,TRBJ2-1,-,TGCAGCGCTGCCTGGACTATTCTACGGCAGTTCTTC,CSAAWTILRQFF
-,TRBV6-5,TRBJ1-6,-,TGTGCCAGCAGTCCGTACTCCTATAATTCACCCCTCCACTTT,CASSPYSYNSPLHF
-,TRBV18,TRBJ1-3,-,TGTGCCAGCTCACCACCTTCACAGGATCGCTCTGGAAACACCATATATTTT,CASSPPSQDRSGNTIYF
once,TRBV11-2,TRBJ2-2,-,TGTGCCAGCAGCTGGGAGCGGCAAACCGGGGAGCTGTTTTTT,CASSWERQTGELFF
-,TRBV9,TRBJ2-3,TRBD2,TGTGCCAGCAGCCCGCGGACTAGCGGCACAGATACGCAGTATTTT,CASSPRTSGTDTQYF
-,TRBV12-3/TRBV12-4,TRBJ1-6,-,TGTGCCAGCAGCCCAGTGGGTTCACCCCTCCACTTT,CASSPVGSPLHF
-,TRBV19,TRBJ1-4,-,TGTGCCAGTAGCAACGGTGAAGTCGCTGGCGAAAAACTGTTTTTT,CASSNGEVAGEKLFF
-,TRBV24-1,TRBJ2-2,-,TGTGCCACCAGTGAACTAACCGGGGAGCTGTTTTTT,CATSELTGELFF
-,TRBV18,TRBJ1-1,-,TGTGCCAGCTCACCCCTAGAGGGGATGAACACTGAAGCTTTCTTT,CASSPLEGMNTEAFF
once,TRBV18,TRBJ2-1,TRBD2,TGTGCCAGCTCCTCGACGGGAGGGCCGTACTACAATGAGCAGTTCTTC,CASSSTGGPYYNEQFF
once,TRBV20-1,TRBJ1-2,-,TGCAGTGCTCGGTACGGCTATGGCTACACCTTC,CSARYGYGYTF
-,TRBV4-1,TRBJ1-3,-,TGCGCCAGCAGCCAAGGGTTGGCAGGGACAAGAGGAAACACCATATATTTT,CASSQGLAGTRGNTIYF
-,TRBV5-1,TRBJ2-3,TRBD2,TGCGCCAGCAGCTTGGTAGGCGATAGCGGGAGCTGGGGCACAGATACGCAGTATTTT,CASSLVGDSGSWGTDTQYF
few,TRBV21-1,TRBJ1-1,-,TGTGCCAGCAGCTTTGAACAGGGAGGGAACACTGAAGCTTTCTTT,CASSFEQGGNTEAFF
-,TRBV12-5,TRBJ1-2,-,TGTGCTAGTGGTTTGGGGGGCAGCTACACCTTC,CASGLGGSYTF
-,TRBV19,TRBJ1-2,-,TGTGCCAGTAGTATAGACCCAGAGGGGGTAGTTTCGGTGGGCTATGGCTACACCTTC,CASSIDPEGVVSVGYGYTF
-,TRBV24-1,TRBJ1-5,-,TGTGCCACCAGTGAAGAAGGGAGCAATCAGCCCCAGCATTTT,CATSEEGSNQPQHF
-,TRBV25-1,TRBJ1-1,-,TGTGCCAGCAGTGACTACGGCAACACTGAAGCTTTCTTT,CASSDYGNTEAFF
-,TRBV6-8,TRBJ1-5,-,TGTGCCAGCAGTTACTTCCAGACCCGAGGGCGCAATCAGCCCCAGCATTTT,CASSYFQTRGRNQPQHF
-,TRBV3-1/TRBV3-2,TRBJ1-2,-,TGTGCCAGCAGCCAGTCAGACCACTATGGCTACACCTTC,CASSQSDHYGYTF
once,TRBV7-2,TRBJ2-1,-,TGTGCCAGCAGCTTGGGTTACAATGAGCAGTTCTTC,CASSLGYNEQFF
-,TRBV7-2,TRBJ1-2,TRBD1,TGTGCCAGCAGGGTGAAATTGCCAGGGACAGGGCTTACGCGGGGCTACACCTTC,CASRVKLPGTGLTRGYTF
once,TRBV6-4,TRBJ2-3,-,TGTGCCAGCAGTGACTTGGGAGGAAACACAGATACGCAGTATTTT,CASSDLGGNTDTQYF
-,TRBV7-9,TRBJ2-3,-,TGTGCCAGCAGCTTAGGCGTGAACACAGATACGCAGTATTTT,CASSLGVNTDTQYF
once,TRBV29-1,TRBJ1-4,-,TGCAGCGTTGAAGCAGAGGGGGAAAAACTGTTTTTT,CSVEAEGEKLFF
-,TRBV6-5,TRBJ2-5,TRBD2,TGTGCCAGCACCCTTCTAGCGGGGGGGCGAGAGACCCAGTACTTC,CASTLLAGGRETQYF
once,TRBV6-1,TRBJ2-4,-,TGTGCCAGCAGTGAAATCAACATTCAGTACTTC,CASSEINIQYF
-,TRBV19,TRBJ2-3,-,TGTGCCAGTACCAGCACCAGCACAGATACGCAGTATTTT,CASTSTSTDTQYF
-,TRBV18,TRBJ2-7,-,TGTGCCAGCTCACCCTCGGAAGGGGCCCTGTGGGAGCAGTACTTC,CASSPSEGALWEQYF